Presented here are 3 T cell receptor beta chains from one specimen sequenced in a study of PD-1 blockade in classical Hodgkin lymphoma. Here immunoSEQ multiplex PCR was the method, and the copy in TCRdb shows in-frame clones only, minus some. Here the sample spans about 24,000 clones, 84% being singletons. Time point indicated: cycle 4 day 1 (C4D1), after about 6 weeks of nivolumab. Each and every patient relapsed after autologous stem cell transplantation, and patients got differing brentuximab vedotin exposure. The source material was peripheral blood mononuclear cells (PBMCs), sampled before the fourth cycle of nivolumab. The source of these receptors is a human donor with classical Hodgkin lymphoma.

The chain recombines TRBV28 with TRBJ1-2, with D possibly being TRBD1 (5 bases). The CDR3 has 13 amino acids. Germline CDR1 reads MDHEN; CDR2 reads SYDVKM. V shed 5 bases and J shed 3 bases, with 10 bases lying between them. The CDR3 protein is CASSRSRDYGYTF. In DNA form, the CDR3 reads TGTGCCAGCAGTCGGTCCAGGGACTATGGCTACACCTTC.

CDR3 sequence: CATSFPQGRANEKLFF. CDR3 nucleotide sequence: TGTGCCACCAGCTTCCCCCAGGGTCGCGCTAATGAAAAACTGTTTTTT. This rearrangement joins TRBV15 to TRBJ1-4, with D possibly matching TRBD1 (5 bases). The ends were cut back, 5 bases at V and 3 bases at J, with 16 bases in the middle. Germline lookup yields CDR1 LNHNV and CDR2 YYDKDF (reference sequence). The CDR3 has 16 amino acids.

V and J are TRBV6-6 and TRBJ2-7; no reliable D call. The CDR3 consists of 13 residues. The V end lost 4 bases, the J end lost 5 bases, and 12 bases lay between the germline ends. The germline CDR1 and CDR2 sequences are MNHNY and SVGAGI (reference sequence). The CDR3 coding sequence is TGTGCCAGCAGTTCCCCCCTGGGAAACGAGCAGTACTTC. It translates to CASSSPLGNEQYF.